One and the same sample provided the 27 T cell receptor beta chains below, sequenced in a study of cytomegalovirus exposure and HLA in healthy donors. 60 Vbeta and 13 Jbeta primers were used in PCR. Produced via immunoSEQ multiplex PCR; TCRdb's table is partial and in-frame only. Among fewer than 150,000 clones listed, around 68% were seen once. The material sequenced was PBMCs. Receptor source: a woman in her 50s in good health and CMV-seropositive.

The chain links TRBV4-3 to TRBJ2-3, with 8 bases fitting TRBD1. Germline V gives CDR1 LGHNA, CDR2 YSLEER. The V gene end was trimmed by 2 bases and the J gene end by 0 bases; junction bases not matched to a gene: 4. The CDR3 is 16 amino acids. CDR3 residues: CASSQKTGESTDTQYF. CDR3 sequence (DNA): TGCGCCAGCAGCCAAAAGACAGGGGAGAGCACAGATACGCAGTATTTT.

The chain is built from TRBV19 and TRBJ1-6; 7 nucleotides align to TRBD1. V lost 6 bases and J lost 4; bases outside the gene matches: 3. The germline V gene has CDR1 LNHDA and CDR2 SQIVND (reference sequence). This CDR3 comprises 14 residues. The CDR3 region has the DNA TGTGCCAGTAGAGGGACAGCTTATAATTCACCCCTCCACTTT. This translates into CASRGTAYNSPLHF. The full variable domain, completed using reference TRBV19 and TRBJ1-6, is DGGITQSPKYLFRKEGQNVTLSCEQNLNHDAMYWYRQDPGQGLRLIYYSQIVNDFQKGDIAEGYSVSREKKESFPLTVTSAQKNPTAFYLCASRGTAYNSPLHFGNGTRLTVT.

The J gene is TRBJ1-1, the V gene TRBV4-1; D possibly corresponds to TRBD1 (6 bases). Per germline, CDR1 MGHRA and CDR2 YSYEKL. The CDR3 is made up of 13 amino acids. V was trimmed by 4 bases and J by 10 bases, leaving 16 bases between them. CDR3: CASSLLQGSGAFF. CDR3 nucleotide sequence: TGCGCCAGCAGCCTACTCCAGGGGTCGGGAGCTTTCTTT.

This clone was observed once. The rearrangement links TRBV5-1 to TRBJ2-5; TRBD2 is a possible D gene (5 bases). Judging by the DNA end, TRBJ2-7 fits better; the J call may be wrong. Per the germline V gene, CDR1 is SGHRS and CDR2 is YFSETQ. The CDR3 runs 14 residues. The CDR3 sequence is CASSPDSTGYEQYF. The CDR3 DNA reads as TGCGCCAGCAGCCCGGACTCTACGGGGTACGAGCAGTACTTC.

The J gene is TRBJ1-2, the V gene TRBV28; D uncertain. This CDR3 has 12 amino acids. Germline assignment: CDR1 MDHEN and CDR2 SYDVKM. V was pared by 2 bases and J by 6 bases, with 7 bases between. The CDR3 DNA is TGTGCCAGCAGTTTAGACCGGGATGGCTACACCTTC. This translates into CASSLDRDGYTF.

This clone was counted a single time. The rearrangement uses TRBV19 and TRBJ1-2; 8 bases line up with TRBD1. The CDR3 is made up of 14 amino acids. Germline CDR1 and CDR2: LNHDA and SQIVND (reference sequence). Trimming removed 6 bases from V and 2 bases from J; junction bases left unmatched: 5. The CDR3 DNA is TGTGCCAGTAGAGAGGACAGGGCAAACTATGGCTACACCTTC. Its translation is CASREDRANYGYTF.

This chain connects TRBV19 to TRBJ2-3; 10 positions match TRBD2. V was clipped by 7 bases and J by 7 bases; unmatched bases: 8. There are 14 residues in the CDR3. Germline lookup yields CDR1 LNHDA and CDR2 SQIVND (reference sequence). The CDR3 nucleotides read TGTGCCAGTACTAGCGGGAGAGGTGGAAATACGCAGTATTTT. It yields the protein CASTSGRGGNTQYF.

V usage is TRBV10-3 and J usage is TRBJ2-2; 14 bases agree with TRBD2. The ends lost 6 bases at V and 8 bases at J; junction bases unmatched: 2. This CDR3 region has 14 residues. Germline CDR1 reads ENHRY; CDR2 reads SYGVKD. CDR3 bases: TGTGCCATCAGCGGGACTAGCGGGAGTGGGGAGCTGTTTTTT. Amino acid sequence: CAISGTSGSGELFF.

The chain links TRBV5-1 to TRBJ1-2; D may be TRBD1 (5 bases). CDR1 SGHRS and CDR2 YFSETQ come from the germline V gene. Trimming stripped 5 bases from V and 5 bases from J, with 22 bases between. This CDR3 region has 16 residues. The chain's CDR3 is CASRPGGAVGEYGYTF. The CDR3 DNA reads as TGCGCCAGCAGGCCCGGTGGGGCAGTCGGCGAATATGGCTACACCTTC.

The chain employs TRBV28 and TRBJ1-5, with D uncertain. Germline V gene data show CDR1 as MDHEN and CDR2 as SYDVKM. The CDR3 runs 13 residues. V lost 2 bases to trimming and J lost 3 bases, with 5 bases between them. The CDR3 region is CASSLEINQPQHF. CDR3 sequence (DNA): TGTGCCAGCAGTTTAGAGATCAATCAGCCCCAGCATTTT.

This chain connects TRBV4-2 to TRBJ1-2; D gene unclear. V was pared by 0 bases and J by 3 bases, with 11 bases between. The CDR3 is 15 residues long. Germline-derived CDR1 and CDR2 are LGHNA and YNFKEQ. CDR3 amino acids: CASSQDNLEYYGYTF. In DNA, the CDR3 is TGTGCCAGCAGCCAAGATAACCTCGAGTACTATGGCTACACCTTC.

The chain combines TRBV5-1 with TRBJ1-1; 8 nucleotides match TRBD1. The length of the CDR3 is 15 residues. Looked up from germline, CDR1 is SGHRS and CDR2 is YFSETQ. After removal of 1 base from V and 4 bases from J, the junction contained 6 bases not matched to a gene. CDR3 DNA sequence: TGCGCCAGCAGCTTGAGGACAGGGCAAGGCACTGAAGCTTTCTTT. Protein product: CASSLRTGQGTEAFF.

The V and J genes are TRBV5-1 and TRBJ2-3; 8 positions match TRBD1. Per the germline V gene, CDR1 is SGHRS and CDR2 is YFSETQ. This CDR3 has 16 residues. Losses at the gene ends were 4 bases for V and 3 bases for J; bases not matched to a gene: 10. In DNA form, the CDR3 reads TGCGCCAGCAGCCTCGCGGACAGGGTAGGAACAGATACGCAGTATTTT. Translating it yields CASSLADRVGTDTQYF.

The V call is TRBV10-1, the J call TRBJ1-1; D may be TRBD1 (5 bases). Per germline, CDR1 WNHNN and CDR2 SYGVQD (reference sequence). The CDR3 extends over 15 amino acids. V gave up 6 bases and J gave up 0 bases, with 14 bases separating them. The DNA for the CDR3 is TGCGCCAGCAGCCCCTCGGAGGGGATGAACACTGAAGCTTTCTTT. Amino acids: CASSPSEGMNTEAFF.

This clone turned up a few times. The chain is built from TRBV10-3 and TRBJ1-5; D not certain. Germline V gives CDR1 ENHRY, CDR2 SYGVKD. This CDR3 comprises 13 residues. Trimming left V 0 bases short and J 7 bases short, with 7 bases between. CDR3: CAISESREQPQHF. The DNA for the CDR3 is TGTGCCATCAGTGAGTCGCGGGAACAGCCCCAGCATTTT.

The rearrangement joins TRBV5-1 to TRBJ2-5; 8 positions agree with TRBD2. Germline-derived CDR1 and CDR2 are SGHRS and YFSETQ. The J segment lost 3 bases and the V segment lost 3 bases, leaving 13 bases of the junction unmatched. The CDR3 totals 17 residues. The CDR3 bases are TGCGCCAGCAGCTCCATGGTCCAACTAGCGGACAAAGAGACCCAGTACTTC. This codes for CASSSMVQLADKETQYF.

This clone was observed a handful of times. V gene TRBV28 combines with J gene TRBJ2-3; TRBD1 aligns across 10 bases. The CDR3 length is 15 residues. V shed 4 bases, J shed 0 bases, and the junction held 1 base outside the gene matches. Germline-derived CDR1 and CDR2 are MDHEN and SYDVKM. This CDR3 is CASSSTGGSTDTQYF. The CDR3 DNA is TGTGCCAGCAGTTCGACAGGGGGCAGCACAGATACGCAGTATTTT. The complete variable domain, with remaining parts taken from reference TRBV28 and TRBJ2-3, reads DVKVTQSSRYLVKRTGEKVFLECVQDMDHENMFWYRQDPGLGLRLIYFSYDVKMKEKGDIPEGYSVSREKKERFSLILESASTNQTSMYLCASSSTGGSTDTQYFGPGTRLTVL.

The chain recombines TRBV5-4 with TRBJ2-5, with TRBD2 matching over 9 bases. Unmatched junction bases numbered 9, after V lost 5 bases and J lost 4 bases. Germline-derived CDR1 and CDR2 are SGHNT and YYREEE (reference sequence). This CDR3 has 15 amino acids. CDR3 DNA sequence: TGTGCCAGCAGTCAGGCTAGCGGGACAGTAGAGACCCAGTACTTC. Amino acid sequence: CASSQASGTVETQYF. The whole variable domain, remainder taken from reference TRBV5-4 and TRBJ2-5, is ETGVTQSPTHLIKTRGQQVTLRCSSQSGHNTVSWYQQALGQGPQFIFQYYREEENGRGNFPPRFSGLQFPNYSSELNVNALELDDSALYLCASSQASGTVETQYFGPGTRLLVL.

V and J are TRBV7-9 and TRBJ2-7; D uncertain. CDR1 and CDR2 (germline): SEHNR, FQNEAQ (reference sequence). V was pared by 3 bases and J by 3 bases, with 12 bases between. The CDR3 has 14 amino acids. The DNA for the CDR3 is TGTGCCAGCAGCTTGGGTGCAGGCTACTACGAGCAGTACTTC. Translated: CASSLGAGYYEQYF.

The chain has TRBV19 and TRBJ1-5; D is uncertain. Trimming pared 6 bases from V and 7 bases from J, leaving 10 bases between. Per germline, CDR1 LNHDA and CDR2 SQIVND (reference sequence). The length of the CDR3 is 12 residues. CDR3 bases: TGTGCCAGTAGGGCGGGGAACCAGCCCCAGCATTTT. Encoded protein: CASRAGNQPQHF. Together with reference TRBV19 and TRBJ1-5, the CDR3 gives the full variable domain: DGGITQSPKYLFRKEGQNVTLSCEQNLNHDAMYWYRQDPGQGLRLIYYSQIVNDFQKGDIAEGYSVSREKKESFPLTVTSAQKNPTAFYLCASRAGNQPQHFGDGTRLSIL.

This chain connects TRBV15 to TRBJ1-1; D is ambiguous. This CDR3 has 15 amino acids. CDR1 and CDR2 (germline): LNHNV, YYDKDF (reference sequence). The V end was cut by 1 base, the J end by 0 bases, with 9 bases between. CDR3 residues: CATSRVEGLNTEAFF. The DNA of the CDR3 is TGTGCCACCAGCAGAGTAGAGGGTCTGAACACTGAAGCTTTCTTT.

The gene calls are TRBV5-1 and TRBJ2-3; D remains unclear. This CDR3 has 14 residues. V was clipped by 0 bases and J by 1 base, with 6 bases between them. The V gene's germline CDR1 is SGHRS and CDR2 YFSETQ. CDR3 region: CASSLDGRTDTQYF. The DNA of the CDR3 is TGCGCCAGCAGCTTGGATGGGCGCACAGATACGCAGTATTTT.

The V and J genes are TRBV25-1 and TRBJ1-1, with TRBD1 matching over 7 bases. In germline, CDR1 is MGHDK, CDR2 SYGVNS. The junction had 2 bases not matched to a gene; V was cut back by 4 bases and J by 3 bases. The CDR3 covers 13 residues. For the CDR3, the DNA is TGTGCCAGCAGTGGACAGGGATACACTGAAGCTTTCTTT. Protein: CASSGQGYTEAFF.

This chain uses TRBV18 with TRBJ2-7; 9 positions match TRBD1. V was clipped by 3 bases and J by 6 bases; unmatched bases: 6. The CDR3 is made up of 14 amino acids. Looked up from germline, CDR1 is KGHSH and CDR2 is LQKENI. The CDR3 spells CASSPQQQGAEQYF. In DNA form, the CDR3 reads TGTGCCAGCTCACCTCAGCAACAGGGGGCCGAGCAGTACTTC.

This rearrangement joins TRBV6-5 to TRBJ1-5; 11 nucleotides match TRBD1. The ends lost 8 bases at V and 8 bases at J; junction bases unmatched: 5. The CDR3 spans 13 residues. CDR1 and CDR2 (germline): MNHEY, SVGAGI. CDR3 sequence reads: CASWTGGVEPQHF. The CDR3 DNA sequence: TGTGCCAGCTGGACAGGGGGCGTTGAGCCCCAGCATTTT.

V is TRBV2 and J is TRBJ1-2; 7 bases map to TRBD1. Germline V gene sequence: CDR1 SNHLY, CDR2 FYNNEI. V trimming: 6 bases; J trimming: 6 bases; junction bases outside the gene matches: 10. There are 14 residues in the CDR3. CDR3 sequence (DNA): TGTGCCAGCAGCATTGACAGGGAGACCAATGGCTACACCTTC. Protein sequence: CASSIDRETNGYTF.

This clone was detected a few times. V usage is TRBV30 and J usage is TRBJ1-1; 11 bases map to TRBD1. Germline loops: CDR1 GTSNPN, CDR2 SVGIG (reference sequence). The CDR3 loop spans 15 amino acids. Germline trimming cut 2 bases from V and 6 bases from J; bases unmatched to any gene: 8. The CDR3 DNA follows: TGTGCCTGGAGTCGGACAGGGGGCTTTTCGGCTGAAGCTTTCTTT. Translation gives CAWSRTGGFSAEAFF.